A single sample gave rise to the 20 T cell receptor beta chains below, sequenced in a study of T-cell reconstitution after alpha-beta-depleted transplantation in children. Unique molecular identifiers featured in how the TCRbeta library was prepared. TCRdb processed the PCR reads anew with MiXCR; each CDR3 protein has one entry. This table holds about 830,000 distinct CDR3 sequences, around 15% found once. The sample in question was PBMCs, mostly from graft donor cells, obtained 360 days after TCRalphabeta/CD19-depleted stem cell transplant. The origin of the receptors is a male patient aged 10 to 17 who had a stem cell transplant for acute lymphoblastic leukemia, so the T cells may come from the graft donor.

V is TRBV9 and J is TRBJ2-7, with D perhaps matching TRBD2 (6 bases). With 0 bases removed from V and 7 bases from J, the gap between germline ends came to 20 bases. CDR1 and CDR2 (germline): SGDLS, YYNGEE. The CDR3 extends over 16 amino acids. CDR3 sequence: CASSVGGGVYPQEQYF. The CDR3 region has the DNA TGTGCCAGCAGCGTAGGAGGAGGGGTTTACCCCCAAGAGCAGTACTTC.

This clonotype was found a few times. The gene calls are TRBV6-1 and TRBJ2-5; TRBD2 matches at 10 bases. Germline loops: CDR1 MNHNS, CDR2 SASEGT. V lost 6 bases, J lost 7 bases, and 8 bases stayed unmatched. The length of the CDR3 is 14 residues. In DNA, the CDR3 is TGTGCCAGCAGCCGGACTAGCGGTGGGGGGACCCAGTACTTC. Translating it yields CASSRTSGGGTQYF.

This clonotype showed up just a few times. The rearrangement uses TRBV27 and TRBJ1-2, with unresolved D. Between the trimmed V and J ends, which lost 6 bases and 3 bases, there was a span of 17 bases. Germline-derived CDR1 and CDR2 are MNHEY and SMNVEV (reference sequence). The CDR3 is made up of 15 amino acids. CDR3 nucleotides: TGTGCCAGCAGCTTAACCACCGGCACACACTATGGCTACACCTTC. Translation gives CASSLTTGTHYGYTF.

The J gene is TRBJ1-2, the V gene TRBV18; D possibly corresponds to TRBD1 (5 bases). CDR1 KGHSH and CDR2 LQKENI come from the germline V gene. V lost 6 bases and J 4 bases, leaving 12 bases between the germline ends. The CDR3 has 13 amino acids. This CDR3 reads CASSRDGFYGYTF. The CDR3 DNA is TGTGCCAGCTCCCGGGACGGGTTCTATGGCTACACCTTC. The full variable domain, completed using reference TRBV18 and TRBJ1-2, is NAGVMQNPRHLVRRRGQEARLRCSPMKGHSHVYWYRQLPEEGLKFMVYLQKENIIDESGMPKERFSAEFPKEGPSILRIQQVVRGDSAAYFCASSRDGFYGYTFGSGTRLTVV.

V is TRBV29-1 and J is TRBJ2-6; D is uncertain. The germline V and J ends were trimmed by 5 bases and 0 bases, with 5 bases remaining between them. CDR3 length equals 13 residues. Germline V lookup: CDR1 SQVTM, CDR2 ANQGSEA. CDR3 sequence reads: CSVQVSGANVLTF. The CDR3 nucleotides are TGCAGCGTTCAAGTCTCTGGGGCCAACGTCCTGACTTTC.

The chain joins TRBV12-3 or TRBV12-4 to TRBJ2-1, with 8 bases fitting TRBD2. The CDR3 is 12 amino acids. The V and J ends lost 7 bases and 9 bases, in that order; junction bases with no gene match: 5. The CDR3 loop reads CASTPSGSEQFF. CDR3 nucleotide sequence: TGTGCCAGCACCCCCAGCGGGAGTGAGCAGTTCTTC.

This CDR3 reads CASSQGTRGNTF. As DNA, the CDR3 is TGTGCCAGCAGCCAAGGAACCAGGGGGAACACCTTC. The V call is TRBV7-9, the J call TRBJ1-2; 7 bases align to TRBD1. In germline, CDR1 is SEHNR, CDR2 FQNEAQ (reference sequence). J lost 12 bases, V lost 5 bases, and 9 bases had no gene match. The CDR3 runs 12 residues.

There are a few counts of this clonotype. This chain joins TRBV12-3 or TRBV12-4 and TRBJ2-2; perhaps D is TRBD1 or TRBD2 (5 bases each). The V gene lost 3 bases and the J gene lost 13 bases, with 15 bases spanning the gap. The CDR3 consists of 13 residues. As DNA, the CDR3 is TGTGCCAGCAGTTTGACCTCGGGGCACCGGCTGTTTTTT. It encodes CASSLTSGHRLFF.

This clonotype was counted ten times or more. The V gene is TRBV5-1, the J gene TRBJ2-1, with 11 bases fitting TRBD2. The CDR3 totals 15 residues. Germline V CDR1 and CDR2: SGHRS, YFSETQ. Germline trimming cut 0 bases from V and 6 bases from J; bases unmatched to any gene: 2. CDR3 DNA sequence: TGCGCCAGCAGCTTGGTAGCGGGAGGGCCCAATGAGCAGTTCTTC. This codes for CASSLVAGGPNEQFF. The full variable domain, completed using reference TRBV5-1 and TRBJ2-1, is KAGVTQTPRYLIKTRGQQVTLSCSPISGHRSVSWYQQTPGQGLQFLFEYFSETQRNKGNFPGRFSGRQFSNSRSEMNVSTLELGDSALYLCASSLVAGGPNEQFFGPGTRLTVL.

In this sample, this clonotype turned up a few times. V is TRBV13 and J is TRBJ2-1; TRBD2 agrees at 7 bases. Trimming cost V 4 bases and J 10 bases; bases outside gene matches: 13. Germline V gene data show CDR1 as PRHDT and CDR2 as FYEKMQ (reference sequence). The length of the CDR3 is 15 residues. DNA of the CDR3: TGTGCCAGCAGCTCAAGACTAGCCCGGGTCAGGGAGCAGTTCTTC. Protein: CASSSRLARVREQFF.

A few counts support this clonotype. V and J are TRBV5-1 and TRBJ2-7; 10 nucleotides align to TRBD2. The germline V gene encodes CDR1 SGHRS and CDR2 YFSETQ. The CDR3 has 18 amino acids. Trimming at V came to 0 bases and at J to 3 bases, leaving 12 bases not matched to a gene. CDR3: CASSLGTSGVFRIYEQYF. Written as DNA, the CDR3 is TGCGCCAGCAGCTTGGGGACTAGCGGAGTTTTCAGAATCTACGAGCAGTACTTC.

This clonotype has a handful of counts. The chain joins TRBV29-1 to TRBJ2-1, with TRBD2 matching over 10 bases. Germline V gene sequence: CDR1 SQVTM, CDR2 ANQGSEA. V dropped 3 bases and J dropped 7; count of bases not matched to a gene: 3. The CDR3 is 13 amino acids. The CDR3 nucleotides are TGCAGCGTTGAGACTAGCGGGCGGAATGAGCAGTTCTTC. Its protein is CSVETSGRNEQFF.

This clonotype has only a few counts. The gene calls are TRBV5-6 and TRBJ2-2; D is unresolved. The germline V gene encodes CDR1 SGHDT and CDR2 YYEEEE. Trimming stripped 1 base from V and 4 bases from J, with 8 bases between. CDR3 length: 14 residues. The CDR3 nucleotides read TGTGCCAGCAGCTTGAGCCTGAGCACCGGGGAGCTGTTTTTT. This codes for CASSLSLSTGELFF.

The chain couples TRBV20-1 to TRBJ2-1; D possibly uses TRBD1 or TRBD2 (5 bases each). Looked up from germline, CDR1 is DFQATT and CDR2 is SNEGSKA (reference sequence). This CDR3 is 14 amino acids long. V lost 6 bases and J lost 1, with 13 bases in between. CDR3 protein: CSADRGGSYNEQFF. DNA for the CDR3: TGCAGTGCCGATCGGGGCGGATCCTACAATGAGCAGTTCTTC.

This clonotype was seen a few times. The chain combines TRBV2 with TRBJ2-7; no clear D. This CDR3 is built from 15 residues. Germline CDR1 and CDR2: SNHLY and FYNNEI. V lost 6 bases to trimming and J lost 3 bases, with 18 bases between them. DNA for the CDR3: TGTGCCAGCAGCCTCCGGGTCCCTTCCCTCTACGAGCAGTACTTC. It encodes CASSLRVPSLYEQYF.

The gene calls are TRBV6-5 and TRBJ2-2; TRBD1 matches 7 bases. V was pared by 2 bases and J by 4 bases, with 7 bases of the junction left unmatched. This CDR3 is built from 16 residues. CDR1 and CDR2 (germline): MNHEY, SVGAGI. CDR3 sequence (DNA): TGTGCCAGCAGTTACCTACAGGGGTTCGGCACCGGGGAGCTGTTTTTT. Its protein is CASSYLQGFGTGELFF.

The chain uses TRBV12-3 or TRBV12-4 and TRBJ1-1; D is possibly TRBD1 (6 bases). The germline V and J ends were trimmed by 0 bases and 11 bases, with 16 bases remaining between them. The CDR3 has 14 residues. The CDR3 nucleotides read TGTGCCAGCAGTTTAGCGGGAGTCTTGAGGGGGGCTTTCTTT. This codes for CASSLAGVLRGAFF.

The chain couples TRBV4-1 to TRBJ1-2; TRBD1 matches at 9 bases. Germline loops: CDR1 MGHRA, CDR2 YSYEKL. V trimming: 3 bases; J trimming: 4 bases; junction bases outside the gene matches: 9. The CDR3 covers 16 residues. The CDR3 here is CASSHDPGQGIYGYTF. The CDR3 nucleotides are TGCGCCAGCAGCCACGACCCGGGACAGGGCATCTATGGCTACACCTTC.

This clonotype showed up just a few times. This rearrangement joins TRBV19 to TRBJ2-5; a weak D match, TRBD1 (5 bases). V gave up 2 bases and J gave up 3 bases, with 7 bases separating them. There are 13 residues in the CDR3. Germline V gene lookup returns CDR1 LNHDA and CDR2 SQIVND (reference sequence). The CDR3 nucleotides are TGTGCCAGTAGTATAAGCAGGGAAGAGACCCAGTACTTC. Amino acids: CASSISREETQYF.

The chain has TRBV3-1 and TRBJ2-1, with D perhaps TRBD1 or TRBD2 (5 bases each). Per the germline V gene, CDR1 is LGHDT and CDR2 is YNNKEL (reference sequence). The CDR3 covers 14 residues. V was trimmed by 2 bases and J by 6 bases, leaving 11 bases between them. For the CDR3, the DNA is TGTGCCAGCAGCCAACGGGGCTCCGGCAATGAGCAGTTCTTC. The encoded protein is CASSQRGSGNEQFF.